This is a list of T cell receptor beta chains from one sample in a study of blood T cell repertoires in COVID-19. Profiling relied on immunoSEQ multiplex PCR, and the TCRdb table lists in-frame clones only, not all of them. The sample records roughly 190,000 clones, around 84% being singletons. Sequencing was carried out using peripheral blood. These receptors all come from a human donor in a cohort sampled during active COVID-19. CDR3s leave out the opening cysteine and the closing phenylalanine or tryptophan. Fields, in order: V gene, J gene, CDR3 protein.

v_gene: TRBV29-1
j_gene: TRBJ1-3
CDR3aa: SVDQGGTGNTIY

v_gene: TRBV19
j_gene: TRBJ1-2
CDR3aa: ASSEQGYYGYT

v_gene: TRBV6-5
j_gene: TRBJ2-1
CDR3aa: AGGLAGDGEQF

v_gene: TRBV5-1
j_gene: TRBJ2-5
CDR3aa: ASSTSLGGETQY

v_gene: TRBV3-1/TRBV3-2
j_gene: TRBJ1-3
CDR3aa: ASSRDTRIGNTIY

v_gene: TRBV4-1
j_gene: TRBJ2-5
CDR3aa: ASSQGQVYQETQY

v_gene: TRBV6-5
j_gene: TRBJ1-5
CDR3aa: ASGYTTLRPQH

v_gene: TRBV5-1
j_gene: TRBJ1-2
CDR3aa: ASRGGQWST

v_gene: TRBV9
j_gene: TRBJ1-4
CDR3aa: ASSVRSGREKLF

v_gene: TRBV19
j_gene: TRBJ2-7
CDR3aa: ASSGPGTPLA

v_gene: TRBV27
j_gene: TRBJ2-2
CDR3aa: ASSSGTGGITGELF

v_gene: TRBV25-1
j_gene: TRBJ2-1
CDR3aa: ASSDTTGWLSYNEQF

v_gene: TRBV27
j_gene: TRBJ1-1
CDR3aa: ASSFSGEAF

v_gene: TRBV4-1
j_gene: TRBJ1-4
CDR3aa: ASSQGTGDEKLF

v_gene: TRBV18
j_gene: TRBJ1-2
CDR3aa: ASSPGTGGDYT

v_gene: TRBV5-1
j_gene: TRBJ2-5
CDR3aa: ASSSGTTQY